The 19 T cell receptor beta chains listed next were all sequenced from one sample in a study of cytomegalovirus exposure and HLA in healthy donors. The PCR employed 60 Vbeta primers together with 13 Jbeta primers. Libraries were prepared by immunoSEQ multiplex PCR; TCRdb keeps only in-frame clonotypes and omits some of them. Of about 160,000 clones in the sample, 79% were seen once. The material sequenced was PBMCs. These receptors were obtained from a man in his forties in good health and CMV-seronegative.

The chain carries TRBV4-3 and TRBJ2-5; 7 nucleotides match TRBD1. The V gene end was trimmed by 3 bases and the J gene end by 2 bases; junction bases not matched to a gene: 3. This CDR3 is built from 14 residues. The germline gives CDR1 LGHNA, CDR2 YSLEER. CDR3 nucleotide sequence: TGCGCCAGCAGCCATGGGACAGTTCAAGAGACCCAGTACTTC. This gives the protein CASSHGTVQETQYF.

This clone is a singleton in its sample. The rearrangement links TRBV6-1 to TRBJ2-7; TRBD1 aligns across 10 bases. This CDR3 has 15 amino acids. V trimming: 5 bases; J trimming: 10 bases; junction bases outside the gene matches: 14. Germline CDR1 reads MNHNS; CDR2 reads SASEGT. CDR3 in amino acids: CASSSIPGQGIGQYF. The CDR3 DNA reads TGTGCCAGCAGTTCAATACCGGGACAGGGGATCGGCCAGTACTTC.

This clone was detected once. Relative to the germline gene, one junction end is altered; a read error may explain this. V and J are TRBV4-2 and TRBJ1-4; no definite D call. CDR3 length equals 9 residues. Looked up from germline, CDR1 is LGHNA and CDR2 is YNFKEQ. The CDR3 spells CASSQGRIF. CDR3 sequence (DNA): TGTGCCAGCAGCCAAGGGAGGATTTTT.

The genes are TRBV19 and TRBJ1-1, with 10 bases fitting TRBD1. This CDR3 is built from 15 residues. Losses at the gene ends were 5 bases for V and 5 bases for J; bases not matched to a gene: 8. Germline V CDR1 and CDR2: LNHDA, SQIVND (reference sequence). The chain's CDR3 is CASSGRGQGRTEAFF. CDR3 nucleotides: TGTGCCAGTAGTGGGCGGGGACAGGGGAGGACTGAAGCTTTCTTT.

The V gene is TRBV30, the J gene TRBJ2-7; 7 bases agree with TRBD2. CDR3 size: 10 residues. Germline assignment: CDR1 GTSNPN and CDR2 SVGIG (reference sequence). The ends lost 5 bases at V and 7 bases at J; junction bases unmatched: 2. The CDR3, as DNA: TGTGCCTGGGGGGGGGTTGAGCAGTACTTC. It encodes CAWGGVEQYF.

The chain recombines TRBV27 with TRBJ1-4; 7 nucleotides agree with TRBD1. Germline CDR1 and CDR2: MNHEY and SMNVEV (reference sequence). This CDR3 region has 14 residues. V lost 3 bases and J lost 7; bases outside the gene matches: 5. The CDR3 DNA is TGTGCCAGCAGTTTCACAGGGGCGGGTGAAAAACTGTTTTTT. This codes for CASSFTGAGEKLFF.

V gene TRBV5-1 combines with J gene TRBJ1-6; D remains unclear. V lost 0 bases and J lost 0, with 4 bases in between. In germline, CDR1 is SGHRS, CDR2 YFSETQ. The CDR3 runs to 15 residues. CDR3 coding DNA: TGCGCCAGCAGCTTGGAGAGCTCCTATAATTCACCCCTCCACTTT. As protein: CASSLESSYNSPLHF. The full variable domain, its missing parts supplied by reference TRBV5-1 and TRBJ1-6, is KAGVTQTPRYLIKTRGQQVTLSCSPISGHRSVSWYQQTPGQGLQFLFEYFSETQRNKGNFPGRFSGRQFSNSRSEMNVSTLELGDSALYLCASSLESSYNSPLHFGNGTRLTVT.

The genes are TRBV4-2 and TRBJ2-7; 11 nucleotides line up with TRBD2. The CDR3 totals 17 residues. With V trimmed by 0 bases and J by 1 base, 5 bases remained unmatched. CDR1 is LGHNA, CDR2 YNFKEQ, per germline. The CDR3 DNA reads as TGTGCCAGCAGCCAAGAACTAGCGGGAGCCACTTCCTACGAGCAGTACTTC. Encoded protein: CASSQELAGATSYEQYF.

The chain carries TRBV29-1 and TRBJ2-5, with a possible D match to TRBD1 (6 bases). Germline V CDR1 and CDR2: SQVTM, ANQGSEA. The CDR3 length is 13 residues. The germline V and J ends were trimmed by 6 bases and 4 bases, with 15 bases remaining between them. This chain's CDR3 is CSVKTGMRETQYF. CDR3 nucleotides: TGCAGCGTCAAAACAGGGATGAGAGAGACCCAGTACTTC.

CDR3 sequence: CASSPNSPTNEKLFF. For the CDR3, the DNA is TGTGCCAGCTCACCAAACAGCCCAACTAATGAAAAACTGTTTTTT. The rearrangement links TRBV18 to TRBJ1-4; no definite D call. Trimming removed 2 bases from V and 0 bases from J, with 7 bases in between. CDR1 and CDR2 (germline): KGHSH, LQKENI. This CDR3 region has 15 residues.

The chain recombines TRBV27 with TRBJ2-7, with 12 positions matching TRBD1. The CDR3 extends over 14 amino acids. CDR1 MNHEY and CDR2 SMNVEV come from the germline V gene (reference sequence). V lost 3 bases, J lost 6 bases, and 3 bases stayed unmatched. The CDR3 spells CASSFPGQGAEQYF. The DNA for the CDR3 is TGTGCCAGCAGTTTCCCGGGACAGGGGGCCGAGCAGTACTTC.

This rearrangement joins TRBV7-2 to TRBJ1-5; the match to TRBD1 covers 7 bases. Germline lookup yields CDR1 SGHTA and CDR2 FQGNSA. CDR3 size: 13 residues. After removal of 5 bases from V and 7 bases from J, the junction contained 5 bases not matched to a gene. The CDR3 here is CASSPRGGQPQHF. CDR3 coding DNA: TGTGCCAGCAGCCCCCGAGGGGGCCAGCCCCAGCATTTT. Filled out from reference TRBV7-2 and TRBJ1-5, the complete variable domain reads GAGVSQSPSNKVTEKGKDVELRCDPISGHTALYWYRQSLGQGLEFLIYFQGNSAPDKSGLPSDRFSAERTGGSVSTLTIQRTQQEDSAVYLCASSPRGGQPQHFGDGTRLSIL.

V and J are TRBV19 and TRBJ2-7; TRBD1 aligns across 10 bases. This CDR3 is 14 amino acids long. The V and J ends lost 3 bases and 4 bases, in that order; junction bases with no gene match: 3. CDR1 is LNHDA, CDR2 SQIVND, per germline (reference sequence). The CDR3 spells CASSIPGQGYEQYF. The CDR3 DNA sequence: TGTGCCAGTAGTATTCCGGGACAGGGGTACGAGCAGTACTTC.

The chain recombines TRBV15 with TRBJ2-3; TRBD1 might be the D (6 bases). CDR3 length: 15 amino acids. Germline CDR1 is LNHNV and CDR2 is YYDKDF (reference sequence). The V end was cut by 0 bases, the J end by 5 bases, with 12 bases between. CDR3 DNA: TGTGCCACCAGCAGAGATCCCCAGGGGATAGATACGCAGTATTTT. Its protein is CATSRDPQGIDTQYF.

The chain joins TRBV7-2 to TRBJ2-3; 11 bases are shared with TRBD1. This CDR3 is built from 15 residues. Unmatched junction bases numbered 3, after V lost 1 base and J lost 6 bases. Germline values: CDR1 SGHTA, CDR2 FQGNSA. CDR3 in amino acids: CASSLGGQGVDTQYF. The CDR3 nucleotides read TGTGCCAGCAGCTTAGGGGGACAGGGGGTGGATACGCAGTATTTT.

This clone showed up just a few times. This chain links TRBV9 with TRBJ2-7; D is possibly TRBD2 (7 bases). The CDR3 has 16 amino acids. CDR1 is SGDLS and CDR2 is YYNGEE in the germline V gene. V gave up 2 bases and J gave up 7 bases, with 22 bases separating them. CDR3 DNA: TGTGCCAGCAGCGTGGGGGGGCCTACCAATGAGGTTGAGCAGTACTTC. It translates to CASSVGGPTNEVEQYF.

This rearrangement joins TRBV13 to TRBJ2-3; 9 bases are shared with TRBD2. CDR1 is PRHDT and CDR2 is FYEKMQ in the germline V gene (reference sequence). J was trimmed by 1 base and V by 4 bases; bases with no gene match: 6. This CDR3 has 16 residues. For the CDR3, the DNA is TGTGCCAGCAGCTGGCTAGCGGGGTCGGGCACAGATACGCAGTATTTT. It encodes CASSWLAGSGTDTQYF.

The rearrangement uses TRBV7-2 and TRBJ1-2; 7 nucleotides line up with TRBD1. Germline V gives CDR1 SGHTA, CDR2 FQGNSA. The junction had 14 bases not matched to a gene; V was cut back by 2 bases and J by 8 bases. This CDR3 is built from 16 residues. CDR3 coding DNA: TGTGCCAGCAGCTTAAGGGGTAATACAGGGGCTAGAGGCTACACCTTC. Its protein is CASSLRGNTGARGYTF. The whole variable domain, filled in from reference TRBV7-2 and TRBJ1-2, reads GAGVSQSPSNKVTEKGKDVELRCDPISGHTALYWYRQSLGQGLEFLIYFQGNSAPDKSGLPSDRFSAERTGGSVSTLTIQRTQQEDSAVYLCASSLRGNTGARGYTFGSGTRLTVV.

This clone was observed a handful of times. A junction end diverges from the germline sequence, so it may reflect a read error. The V call is TRBV2, the J call TRBJ2-7; D may be TRBD1 (6 bases). This CDR3 is 13 amino acids long. Germline loops: CDR1 SNHLY, CDR2 FYNNEI. The CDR3 DNA is TGTGCCAGCAGTGAAGCGCCCAGGGGCGGCCCGGACTTC. Protein: CASSEAPRGGPDF.